This T cell receptor (beta chain) originates from a study of blood T cell repertoires in COVID-19. In the study overall: Samples came from the United States, Italy and Spain, spanning acute and convalescent COVID-19.

Profiled with immunoSEQ multiplex PCR; TCRdb holds only in-frame clones, not every one. The sample has 150,000 to 200,000 clones, 80% seen once. The CDR3 is 14 amino acids. The V gene end was trimmed by 1 base and the J gene end by 3 bases; junction bases not matched to a gene: 2. CDR1 and CDR2 from the germline V gene are LNHDA and SQIVND (reference sequence). What was sequenced was peripheral blood. The receptor's source is a man between 65 and 85 years old with active or convalescent COVID-19. The chain has TRBV19 and TRBJ2-7; 8 bases are a match to TRBD1. CDR3 bases: TGTGCCAGTAGTATAGCTGGACAGGGCTACGAGCAGTACTTC. This translates into CASSIAGQGYEQYF.